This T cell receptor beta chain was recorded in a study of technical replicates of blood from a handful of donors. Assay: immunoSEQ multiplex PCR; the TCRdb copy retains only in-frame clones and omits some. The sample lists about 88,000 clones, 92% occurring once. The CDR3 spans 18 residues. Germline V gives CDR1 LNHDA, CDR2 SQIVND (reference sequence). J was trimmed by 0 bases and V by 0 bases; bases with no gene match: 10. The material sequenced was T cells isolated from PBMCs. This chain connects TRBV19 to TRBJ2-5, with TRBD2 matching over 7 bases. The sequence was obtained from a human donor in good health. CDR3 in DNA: TGTGCCAGTAGTATAGAACCCCCCAGCGGGGCCTACCAAGAGACCCAGTACTTC. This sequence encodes CASSIEPPSGAYQETQYF.